The following is a T cell receptor (beta chain) sequence with its context. Germline-derived CDR1 and CDR2 are SEHNR and FQNEAQ (reference sequence). The CDR3 consists of 14 residues. Trimming pared 11 bases from V and 6 bases from J, leaving 20 bases between. How the authors handled the data: For nucleated cells, counts were estimated from reference gene primer amplification. TCRdb keeps only in-frame clones here, not all; method: immunoSEQ multiplex PCR. Clonal size and the V and J genes are those of that table, whereas D and trimming came from the DNA. The table has 55,000 to 75,000 clones, around 82% seen once; the top ten hold 15% to 20%. These data are taken from a study of blood T cell repertoires in COVID-19.

The sample consisted of peripheral blood. The J gene is TRBJ2-1, the V gene TRBV7-9; D might be TRBD2 (7 bases). This TCR came from a man older than 75 with active COVID-19. The CDR3, as DNA: TGTGCCCTGCTACGGGGGGCTCGCTTCAATGAGCAGTTCTTC. This codes for CALLRGARFNEQFF.